Given below is one T cell receptor beta chain in context. The antigen is undetermined. Focal radiation with ipilimumab CTLA-4 blockade was given to patients with chemo-refractory metastatic non-small-cell lung cancer. The entry originates in a study of radiotherapy plus CTLA-4 blockade in lung cancer. Study overall: Among all patients, 15% to 20% showed objective responses, while 30% to 35% had disease control.

The CDR3 has 12 amino acids. The V gene lost 2 bases and the J gene lost 0 bases, with 2 bases spanning the gap. In germline, CDR1 is SGHKS, CDR2 YYEKEE (reference sequence). The data were produced by immunoSEQ multiplex PCR, yet TCRdb's version contains in-frame clones alone and is incomplete. The repertoire includes approximately 100,000 clones, around 85% of them detected once, and less than 2.5% sits in the top ten. General study points: Researchers report tumor-derived TCR clones expanding in blood after radiotherapy plus ipilimumab. The best prediction of response reportedly came from early blood T cell clone dynamics, with interferon-beta.

The clonotype originates from a human donor with non-small cell lung cancer that progressed on radiotherapy plus ipilimumab. Some clones in this sample may be carry-over from other donors' samples. The sample was peripheral blood, taken from a patient treated with radiotherapy plus ipilimumab. V and J are TRBV5-5 and TRBJ1-1; unclear D gene. This CDR3 reads CASSFLNTEAFF. The CDR3 DNA reads TGTGCCAGCAGCTTCTTGAACACTGAAGCTTTCTTT.